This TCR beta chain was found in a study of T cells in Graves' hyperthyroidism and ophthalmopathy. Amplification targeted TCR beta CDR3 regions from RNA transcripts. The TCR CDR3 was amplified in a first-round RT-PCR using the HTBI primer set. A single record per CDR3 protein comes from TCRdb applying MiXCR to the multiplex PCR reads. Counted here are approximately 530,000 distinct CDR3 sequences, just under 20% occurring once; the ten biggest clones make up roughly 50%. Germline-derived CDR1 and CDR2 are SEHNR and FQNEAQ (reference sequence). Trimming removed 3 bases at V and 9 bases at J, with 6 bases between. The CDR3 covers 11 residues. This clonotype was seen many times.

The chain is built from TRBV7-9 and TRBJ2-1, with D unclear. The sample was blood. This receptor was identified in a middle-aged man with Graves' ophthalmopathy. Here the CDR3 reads CASSLGSEQFF. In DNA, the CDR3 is TGTGCCAGCAGCTTGGGAAGTGAGCAGTTCTTC.